A single TCR beta chain is shown here with its context. The data originate from a study of blood T cell repertoires in COVID-19. Methods used by the authors: Scientists estimated how many nucleated cells there were by amplifying reference gene primers. Method: immunoSEQ multiplex PCR; TCRdb's copy keeps in-frame clones and lacks some. Clonal size and the V and J genes are those of that table, whereas D and trimming came from the DNA. This sample has approximately 130,000 clones; around 83% occur once, and the top ten carry 4.3%. Between the trimmed V and J ends, which lost 2 bases and 0 bases, there was a span of 9 bases. This CDR3 is 15 amino acids long. The germline V gene has CDR1 SGHDT and CDR2 YYEEEE.

The chain employs TRBV5-6 and TRBJ1-5; a possible D gene is TRBD1 (6 bases). The sample consisted of peripheral blood. The receptor comes from a human donor in a cohort sampled during active COVID-19. The CDR3 sequence: CASSFTGLSNQPQHF. The CDR3 coding sequence is TGTGCCAGCAGCTTCACAGGGCTTAGCAATCAGCCCCAGCATTTT.